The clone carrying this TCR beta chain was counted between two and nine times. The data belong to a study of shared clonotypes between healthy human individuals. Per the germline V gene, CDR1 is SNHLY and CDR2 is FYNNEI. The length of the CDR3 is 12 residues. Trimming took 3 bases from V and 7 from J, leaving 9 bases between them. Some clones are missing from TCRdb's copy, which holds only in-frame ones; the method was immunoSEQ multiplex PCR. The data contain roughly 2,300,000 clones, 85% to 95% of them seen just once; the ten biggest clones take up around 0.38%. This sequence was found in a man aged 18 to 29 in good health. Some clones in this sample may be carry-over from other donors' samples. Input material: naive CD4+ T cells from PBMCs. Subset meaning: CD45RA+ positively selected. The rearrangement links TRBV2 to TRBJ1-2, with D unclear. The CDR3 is CASSDRVSGYTF. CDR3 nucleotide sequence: TGTGCCAGCAGTGACCGCGTCTCTGGCTACACCTTC.